This T cell receptor beta chain is from a study of CD8+CD57+ T cells in acquired aplastic anemia. Profiling of TCR beta VDJ combinations and CDR3 sequences used genomic DNA as template. TCRdb re-called the reads through MiXCR, storing one row per CDR3 protein. The data hold fewer than 250,000 distinct CDR3 sequences, with roughly half observed a single time. CDR3 length: 13 residues. With 2 bases removed from V and 4 bases from J, the gap between germline ends came to 11 bases. The germline V gene has CDR1 DFQATT and CDR2 SNEGSKA (reference sequence). By flow cytometry, patients selected for sequencing had shown an expansion of CD8+CD57+ cells.

This clonotype was sampled from a human donor with aplastic anemia. V gene TRBV20-1 combines with J gene TRBJ1-1, with D perhaps matching TRBD1 (5 bases). Material: sorted CD4+, CD8+, or CD8+CD57+ T cells (not recorded which) from PBMCs. CDR3 sequence reads: CSARRGEGTEAFF. The CDR3 region has the DNA TGCAGTGCTAGAAGGGGAGAGGGCACTGAAGCTTTCTTT.